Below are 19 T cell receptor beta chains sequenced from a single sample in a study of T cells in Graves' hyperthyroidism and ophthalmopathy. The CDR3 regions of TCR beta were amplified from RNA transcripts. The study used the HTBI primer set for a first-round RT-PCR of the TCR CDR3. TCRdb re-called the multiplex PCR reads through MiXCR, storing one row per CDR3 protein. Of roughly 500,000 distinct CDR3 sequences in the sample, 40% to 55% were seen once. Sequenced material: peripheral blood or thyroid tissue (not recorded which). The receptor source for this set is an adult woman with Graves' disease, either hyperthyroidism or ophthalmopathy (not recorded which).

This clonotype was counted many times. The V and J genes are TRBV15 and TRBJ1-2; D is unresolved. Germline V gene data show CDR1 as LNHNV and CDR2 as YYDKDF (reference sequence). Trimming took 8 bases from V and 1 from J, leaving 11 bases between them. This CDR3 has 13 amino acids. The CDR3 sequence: CATGLYLNYGYTF. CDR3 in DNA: TGTGCCACCGGGCTGTATCTTAACTATGGCTACACCTTC.

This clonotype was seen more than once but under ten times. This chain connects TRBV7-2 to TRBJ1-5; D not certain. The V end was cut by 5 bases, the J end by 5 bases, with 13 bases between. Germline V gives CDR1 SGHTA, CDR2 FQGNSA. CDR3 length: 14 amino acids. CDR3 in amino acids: CASSLWTEDQPQHF. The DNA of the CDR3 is TGTGCCAGCAGCCTATGGACGGAAGATCAGCCCCAGCATTTT.

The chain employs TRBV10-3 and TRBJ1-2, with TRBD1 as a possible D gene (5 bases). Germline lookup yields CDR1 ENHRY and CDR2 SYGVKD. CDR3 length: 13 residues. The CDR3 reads CAIDGGGNYGYTF. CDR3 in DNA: TGTGCTATCGACGGGGGGGGTAACTATGGCTACACCTTC.

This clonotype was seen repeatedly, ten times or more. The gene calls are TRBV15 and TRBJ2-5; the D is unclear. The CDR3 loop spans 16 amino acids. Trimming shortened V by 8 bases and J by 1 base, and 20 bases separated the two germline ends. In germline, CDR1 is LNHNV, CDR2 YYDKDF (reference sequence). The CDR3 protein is CATPSLILPLQETQYF. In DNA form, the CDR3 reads TGTGCCACCCCCAGTCTCATCCTACCCCTCCAAGAGACCCAGTACTTC.

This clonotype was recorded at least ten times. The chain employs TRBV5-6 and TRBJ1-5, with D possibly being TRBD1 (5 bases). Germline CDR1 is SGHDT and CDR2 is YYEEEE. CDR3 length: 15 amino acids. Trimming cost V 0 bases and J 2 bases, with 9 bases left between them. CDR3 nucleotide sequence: TGTGCCAGCAGCTTGGCCACGACAGGCAATCAGCCCCAGCATTTT. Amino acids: CASSLATTGNQPQHF.

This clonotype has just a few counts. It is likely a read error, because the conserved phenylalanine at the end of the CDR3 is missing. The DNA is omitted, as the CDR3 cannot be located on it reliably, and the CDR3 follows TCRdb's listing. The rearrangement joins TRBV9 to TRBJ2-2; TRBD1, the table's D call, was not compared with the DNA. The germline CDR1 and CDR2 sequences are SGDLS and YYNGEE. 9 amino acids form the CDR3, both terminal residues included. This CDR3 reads CASSTNLGA.

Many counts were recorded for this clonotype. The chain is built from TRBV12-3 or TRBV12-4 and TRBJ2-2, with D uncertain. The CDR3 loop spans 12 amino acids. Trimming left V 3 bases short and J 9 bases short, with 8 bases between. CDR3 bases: TGTGCCAGCAGTTTCATCTCCAGGGAGCTGTTTTTT. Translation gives CASSFISRELFF.

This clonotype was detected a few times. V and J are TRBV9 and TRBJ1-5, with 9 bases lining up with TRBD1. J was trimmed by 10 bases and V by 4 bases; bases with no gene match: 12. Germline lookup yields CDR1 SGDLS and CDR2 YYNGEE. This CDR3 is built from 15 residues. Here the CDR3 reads CASSLGDRAMQPQHF. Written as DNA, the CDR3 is TGTGCCAGCAGCTTAGGGGACAGGGCCATGCAACCCCAGCATTTT.

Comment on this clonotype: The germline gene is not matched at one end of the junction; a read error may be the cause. CDR3 sequence: CTSSYTGPTEALF. The CDR3 DNA follows: TGCACCAGCAGCTATACAGGGCCCACTGAAGCTCTCTTT. This sequence joins TRBV5-1 and TRBJ1-1, with D possibly being TRBD1 (6 bases). This CDR3 region has 13 residues. Germline V lookup: CDR1 SGHRS, CDR2 YFSETQ.

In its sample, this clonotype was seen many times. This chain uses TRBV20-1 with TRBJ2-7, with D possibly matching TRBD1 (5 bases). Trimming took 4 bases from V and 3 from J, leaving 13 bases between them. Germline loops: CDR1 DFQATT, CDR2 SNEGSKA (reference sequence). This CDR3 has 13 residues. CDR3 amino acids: CSATGAKFYEQYF. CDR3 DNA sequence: TGCAGTGCTACTGGGGCGAAATTCTACGAGCAGTACTTC.

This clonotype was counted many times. In DNA, the CDR3 is TGTGCCAGCAGCTTATATAAGGGCTATGGCTACACCTTC. It yields the protein CASSLYKGYGYTF. The chain carries TRBV7-8 and TRBJ1-2; D is undetermined. V was pared by 2 bases and J by 4 bases, with 8 bases between. Germline-derived CDR1 and CDR2 are SGHVS and FQNEAQ. The CDR3 contains 13 residues. Drawing the rest from reference TRBV7-8 and TRBJ1-2, the complete variable domain is GAGVSQSPRYKVAKRGQDVALRCDPISGHVSLFWYQQALGQGPEFLTYFQNEAQLDKSGLPSDRFFAERPEGSVSTLKIQRTQQEDSAVYLCASSLYKGYGYTFGSGTRLTVV.

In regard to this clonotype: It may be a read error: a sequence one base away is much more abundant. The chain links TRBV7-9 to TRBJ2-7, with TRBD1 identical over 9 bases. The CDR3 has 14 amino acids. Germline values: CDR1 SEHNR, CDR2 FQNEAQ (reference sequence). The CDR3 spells CASSNRQGGYEQHF. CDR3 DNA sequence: TGTGCCAGCAGCAACCGACAGGGGGGCTACGAGCAGCACTTC.

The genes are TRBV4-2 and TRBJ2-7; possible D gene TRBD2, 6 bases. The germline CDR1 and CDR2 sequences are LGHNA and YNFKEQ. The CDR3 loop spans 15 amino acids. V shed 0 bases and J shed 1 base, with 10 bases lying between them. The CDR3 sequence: CASSQEDSGSYEQYF. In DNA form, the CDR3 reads TGTGCCAGCAGCCAAGAGGATAGCGGATCCTACGAGCAGTACTTC.

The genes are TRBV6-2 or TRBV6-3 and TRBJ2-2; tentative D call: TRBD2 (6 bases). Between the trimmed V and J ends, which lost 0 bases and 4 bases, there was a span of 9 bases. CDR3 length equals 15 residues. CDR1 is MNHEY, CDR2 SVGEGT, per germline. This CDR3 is CASSYSSSVTGELFF. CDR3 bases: TGTGCCAGCAGTTACTCATCTAGCGTCACCGGGGAGCTGTTTTTT.

The CDR3 spells CASSLKQGQETQYF. CDR3 bases: TGTGCCAGCAGCTTGAAACAGGGGCAAGAGACCCAGTACTTC. The chain is built from TRBV25-1 and TRBJ2-5; 7 nucleotides align to TRBD1. Germline trimming cut 6 bases from V and 2 bases from J; bases unmatched to any gene: 6. The CDR3 covers 14 residues. Germline V lookup: CDR1 MGHDK, CDR2 SYGVNS.

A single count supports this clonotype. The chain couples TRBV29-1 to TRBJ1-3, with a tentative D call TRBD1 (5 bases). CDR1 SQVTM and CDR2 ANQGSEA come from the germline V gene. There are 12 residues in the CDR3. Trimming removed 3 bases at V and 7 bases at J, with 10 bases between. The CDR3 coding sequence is TGCAGCGTTGAGGGGGAGCGGAACACCATATATTTT. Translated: CSVEGERNTIYF.

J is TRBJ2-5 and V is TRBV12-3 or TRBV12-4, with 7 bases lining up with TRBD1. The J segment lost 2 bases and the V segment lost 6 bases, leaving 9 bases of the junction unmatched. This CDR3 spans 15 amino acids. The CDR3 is CASSLSPGQQETQYF. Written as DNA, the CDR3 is TGTGCCAGCAGCCTCTCACCGGGACAGCAAGAGACCCAGTACTTC.

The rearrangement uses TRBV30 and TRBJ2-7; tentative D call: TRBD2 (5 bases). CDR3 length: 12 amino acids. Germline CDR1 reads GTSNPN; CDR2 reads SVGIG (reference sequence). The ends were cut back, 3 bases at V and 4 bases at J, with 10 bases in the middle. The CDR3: CAWSGIGYEQYF. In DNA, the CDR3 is TGTGCCTGGAGCGGGATAGGATACGAGCAGTACTTC.

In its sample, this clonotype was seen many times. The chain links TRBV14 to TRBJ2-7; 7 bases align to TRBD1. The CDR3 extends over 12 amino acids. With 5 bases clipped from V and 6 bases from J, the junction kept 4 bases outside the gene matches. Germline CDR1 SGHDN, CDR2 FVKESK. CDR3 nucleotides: TGTGCCAGCAGCTGGACAGGTTCCGAGCAGTACTTC. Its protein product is CASSWTGSEQYF.